The subject of this entry is one T cell receptor (beta chain). What it binds is unknown. It was RNA transcripts that yielded the amplified TCR beta CDR3 regions. The TCR CDR3 first-round RT-PCR relied on the HTBI primer set. TCRdb analysed the multiplex PCR reads with MiXCR anew, one entry per CDR3 protein. The table records 660,000 or so distinct CDR3 sequences, 45% of them present only once. Lactation, pregnancy, other autoimmune disease or uncontrolled infection led to exclusion of patients. Thyroid ultrasound, orbital computed tomography, clinical symptoms, and serum thyroxine and TRAb underpinned diagnoses. Looked up from germline, CDR1 is MGHRA and CDR2 is YSYEKL. V was trimmed by 5 bases and J by 0 bases, leaving 11 bases between them. The CDR3 extends over 15 amino acids. This entry is derived from a study of T cells in Graves' hyperthyroidism and ophthalmopathy. General study results and limits: Most thyroid clonotypes with frequency above 0.001 were detected in blood. From stable hyperthyroidism, ophthalmopathy was set apart by a 13 V-J model.

The V call is TRBV4-1, the J call TRBJ1-3; possibly TRBD1 for D (5 bases). The sample was peripheral blood or thyroid tissue (not recorded which). This receptor was obtained from an adult man with Graves' disease, either hyperthyroidism or ophthalmopathy (not recorded which). The CDR3 region is CASSVDKSSGNTIYF. The CDR3 DNA reads as TGCGCCAGCAGCGTGGACAAGAGCTCTGGAAACACCATATATTTT.